The TCR beta chain under discussion was sequenced for a study of blood T cells in healthy people across ages. The V end lost 2 bases, the J end lost 0 bases, and 8 bases lay between the germline ends. Germline V gene data show CDR1 as GTSNPN and CDR2 as SVGIG (reference sequence). The CDR3 length is 14 residues. A sample-barcoded 5' primer and a J-beta primer mix were used in a second PCR of roughly 7 to 12 cycles. MiXCR, applied by TCRdb to the 5' RACE reads, yields one record per CDR3 protein. The table shows approximately 800,000 distinct CDR3 sequences, with under 30% occurring only once. Donors were healthy Caucasian individuals from Russia aged roughly 6 to 100. Samples each had at least 5.5 micrograms of total RNA extracted. This clonotype was observed a handful of times. What it binds is unknown. Study-wide results and limits: Observed TCR beta diversity per million T cells went down as age went up. This fall followed a roughly linear course with age.

The sample was also linked to a second study, of T cells of mothers and their children. Turning to that study: From each mother came over 9.5 million TCR beta CDR3 reads, and from each child came 2.5 million to 3 million.

The clonotype was recovered from a boy between 5 and 17 years old in good health. The chain is built from TRBV30 and TRBJ1-3; tentatively, D is TRBD1 (5 bases). Specimen: blood. In DNA, the CDR3 is TGTGCCTGGAGTCGGGGCAACTCTGGAAACACCATATATTTT. Its translation is CAWSRGNSGNTIYF. The whole variable domain, filled in from reference TRBV30 and TRBJ1-3, reads SQTIHQWPATLVQPVGSPLSLECTVEGTSNPNLYWYRQAAGRGLQLLFYSVGIGQISSEVPQNLSASRPQDRQFILSSKKLLLSDSGFYLCAWSRGNSGNTIYFGEGSWLTVV.